This is a list of T cell receptor beta chains from one sample in a study of T cell clones after liver transplantation. This table comes from immunoSEQ multiplex PCR, and its TCRdb copy is limited to in-frame clones, with some not included. This table has some 60,000 clones, roughly 70% appearing once. Sample: CD4+ T cells from blood, taken at the roughly 16-month timepoint. These receptors all come from a human patient who received a liver transplant. A share of the T cells may be of graft donor origin. CDR3s include the opening cysteine and the closing phenylalanine or tryptophan. A D gene is named only where the DNA matches it firmly. Part of the rows lack a size; the others show once, few, many or a class for expanded clones.

v_gene	len	d_gene	j_gene	abundance	CDR3aa	CDR3nt
TRBV7-2	16	TRBD1	TRBJ2-2	NA	CASSLGGQGNTGELFF	TGTGCCAGCAGCCTCGGGGGACAGGGGAACACCGGGGAGCTGTTTTTT
TRBV19	14	NA	TRBJ2-3	NA	CASSTRRTTDTQYF	TGTGCCAGTAGTACTAGAAGAACCACAGATACGCAGTATTTT
TRBV29-1	16	NA	TRBJ2-6	NA	CSVGAHLGSGANVLTF	TGCAGCGTTGGGGCCCATCTGGGCTCTGGGGCCAACGTCCTGACTTTC
TRBV27	15	NA	TRBJ2-3	NA	CASKGAGDSTDTQYF	TGTGCCAGCAAGGGAGCAGGCGATTCCACAGATACGCAGTATTTT
TRBV5-1	16	TRBD2	TRBJ2-1	NA	CASSLDRAGANNEQFF	TGCGCCAGCAGCTTGGATAGGGCGGGAGCAAACAATGAGCAGTTCTTC
TRBV10-1	13	TRBD2	TRBJ2-1	NA	CASSVAGVNEQFF	TGCGCCAGCAGTGTAGCGGGGGTCAATGAGCAGTTCTTC
TRBV19	14	NA	TRBJ2-3	NA	CASSPRPGLDTQYF	TGTGCCAGTAGTCCCCGTCCCGGGCTCGATACGCAGTATTTT
TRBV19	15	NA	TRBJ2-2	few	CASSAWGASTGELFF	TGTGCCAGTAGTGCTTGGGGGGCAAGCACCGGGGAGCTGTTTTTT
TRBV6-1	17	NA	TRBJ2-2	once	CASSEAFGGGIAGELFF	TGTGCCAGCAGTGAAGCTTTCGGGGGCGGGATTGCCGGGGAGCTGTTTTTT
TRBV29-1	14	NA	TRBJ2-3	NA	CSVALRDPRDTQYF	TGCAGCGTTGCGCTCCGGGACCCCAGGGATACGCAGTATTTT
TRBV27	14	TRBD1	TRBJ1-2	medium-sized	CASSFQGVGYGYTF	TGTGCCAGCAGTTTCCAGGGGGTAGGGTATGGCTACACCTTC
TRBV5-1	16	TRBD2	TRBJ2-4	once	CASSLAPTGGGNIQYF	TGCGCCAGCAGCTTGGCCCCGACAGGCGGGGGGAACATTCAGTACTTC
TRBV19	15	NA	TRBJ2-2	NA	CASGRRGGRTGELFF	TGTGCCAGTGGGAGGAGGGGGGGCCGAACCGGGGAGCTGTTTTTT
TRBV11-3	17	TRBD1	TRBJ1-1	NA	CASSRPGQGRTNTEAFF	TGTGCCAGCAGCAGACCGGGACAGGGGAGGACGAACACTGAAGCTTTCTTT
TRBV30	13	NA	TRBJ2-5	NA	CAWSWKIQETQYF	TGTGCCTGGAGCTGGAAAATCCAAGAGACCCAGTACTTC
TRBV11-2	16	TRBD2	TRBJ2-3	NA	CASSLGAGGSTDTQYF	TGTGCCAGCAGCTTAGGGGCGGGAGGGAGCACAGATACGCAGTATTTT
TRBV29-1	11	NA	TRBJ2-5	NA	CSAPKGETQYF	TGCAGCGCACCCAAGGGAGAGACCCAGTACTTC
TRBV11-2	17	NA	TRBJ2-7	NA	CASSLVSGQVFLGEQYF	TGTGCCAGCAGCTTAGTTAGCGGACAGGTATTCTTGGGCGAGCAGTACTTC
TRBV7-2	13	TRBD2	TRBJ2-1	few	CASKLAGGVEQFF	TGTGCCAGCAAACTAGCGGGAGGGGTTGAGCAGTTCTTC
TRBV2	14	NA	TRBJ1-4	NA	CASRVPATNEKLFF	TGTGCCAGCAGGGTCCCAGCAACTAATGAAAAACTGTTTTTT
TRBV5-1	16	NA	TRBJ2-3	NA	CASSLGANQYTDTQYF	TGCGCCAGCAGCTTGGGGGCCAACCAGTACACAGATACGCAGTATTTT
TRBV4-1	17	TRBD2	TRBJ2-3	few	CASSQDWGSGSTDTQYF	TGCGCCAGCAGCCAAGATTGGGGTAGCGGGAGTACAGATACGCAGTATTTT
TRBV30	17	NA	TRBJ1-2	few	CAWRRTPTGPLIYGYTF	TGTGCCTGGAGACGAACCCCGACAGGACCCCTTATTTATGGCTACACCTTC
TRBV28	14	TRBD1	TRBJ1-5	NA	CASSLGGANQPQHF	TGTGCCAGCAGTCTAGGGGGCGCGAATCAGCCCCAGCATTTT
TRBV6-1	14	TRBD1	TRBJ2-5	few	CASSEGTGGETQYF	TGTGCCAGCAGTGAGGGGACAGGCGGAGAGACCCAGTACTTC
TRBV11-2	15	TRBD1	TRBJ2-5	few	CASSLEDRVSETQYF	TGTGCCAGCAGCTTGGAGGACAGGGTGTCGGAGACCCAGTACTTC
TRBV18	13	NA	TRBJ1-1	NA	CASSPGENTEAFF	TGTGCCAGCTCACCAGGGGAAAACACTGAAGCTTTCTTT
TRBV11-3	15	NA	TRBJ2-1	NA	CASSLSGGFYNEQFF	TGTGCCAGCAGCTTATCGGGGGGCTTCTACAATGAGCAGTTCTTC
TRBV27	16	NA	TRBJ2-3	NA	CASSLSGFSSTDTQYF	TGTGCCAGCAGTTTATCAGGCTTTTCTAGCACAGATACGCAGTATTTT
TRBV19	13	TRBD1	TRBJ1-4	NA	CASSFGQGGSADF	TGTGCCAGTAGTTTCGGACAGGGGGGATCCGCGGATTTT
TRBV28	13	TRBD1	TRBJ1-6	NA	CASRNRGPSPLHF	TGTGCCAGCCGGAACAGGGGGCCATCACCCCTCCACTTT
TRBV6-5	15	NA	TRBJ1-3	few	CASSYSRATGNTIYF	TGTGCCAGCAGTTACTCGAGGGCGACTGGAAACACCATATATTTT